This TCR beta chain came from a study of blood T cell repertoires in COVID-19. About the research overall: Cohort 3 recovery required two negative PCRs, clearance, or symptom resolution.

Trimming cost V 5 bases and J 6 bases; bases outside gene matches: 7. CDR1 is SEHNR and CDR2 is FQNEAQ in the germline V gene (reference sequence). The CDR3 sequence is 15 residues long. In the study's own analysis: Scientists estimated how many nucleated cells there were by amplifying reference gene primers. Assay used: immunoSEQ multiplex PCR; TCRdb lists only in-frame clones, some missing. V and J calls and clone size come straight from that table; D and trimming were deduced from the DNA. The sample has about 170,000 clones, less than 80% seen once. The chain combines TRBV7-9 with TRBJ2-3; 11 bases match TRBD2. The TCR sequence derives from an older woman in a cohort exposed to, infected with or recovered from COVID-19 (not recorded which). The source material was PBMCs or T cells enriched from blood (not recorded which). The CDR3 DNA reads TGTGCCAGCAGCCCCTTAGCGGGAGGGCCGGATACGCAGTATTTT. This translates into CASSPLAGGPDTQYF.